These 32 T cell receptor beta chains were sequenced from one sample in a study of regulatory and conventional T cells in RAG deficiency. Generated by immunoSEQ multiplex PCR, the TCRdb table keeps only in-frame clones and is missing some. Of roughly 28,000 clones listed, 90% to 95% are singletons. Blood CD4+ CD25-low CD127-high conventional T cells supplied the genomic DNA template. Separately, the same data were catalogued under a study of regulatory T cells. Per that study: Amplification used 52 TRBV primers and 13 TRBJ primers.

The sequenced sample was CD25- CD4+ T cells sorted from blood. The receptors originated from a human donor in good health.

This rearrangement joins TRBV5-6 to TRBJ1-5; perhaps TRBD1 as D (6 bases). There are 14 residues in the CDR3. V was trimmed by 0 bases and J by 7 bases, leaving 11 bases between them. The germline gives CDR1 SGHDT, CDR2 YYEEEE. The CDR3 DNA follows: TGTGCCAGCAGCTTGGGGTACAGGGAGCAGCCCCAGCATTTT. It encodes CASSLGYREQPQHF.

J is TRBJ2-5 and V is TRBV6-5; D ambiguous. CDR3 length: 16 residues. The V gene lost 4 bases and the J gene lost 5 bases, with 20 bases spanning the gap. The V gene's germline CDR1 is MNHEY and CDR2 SVGAGI. DNA for the CDR3: TGTGCCAGCAGTTGGTCCCACAGTCCGCCTCGGGAGACCCAGTACTTC. This codes for CASSWSHSPPRETQYF.

This chain links TRBV6-1 with TRBJ2-1; 9 bases fit TRBD2. With V trimmed by 6 bases and J by 9 bases, 3 bases remained unmatched. The CDR3 contains 12 residues. Germline V gene sequence: CDR1 MNHNS, CDR2 SASEGT. This chain's CDR3 is CASRASGVEQFF. In DNA, the CDR3 is TGTGCCAGCAGGGCTAGCGGGGTTGAGCAGTTCTTC.

This chain uses TRBV28 with TRBJ1-5; unclear D gene. This CDR3 is built from 14 residues. Trimming removed 2 bases from V and 5 bases from J, with 10 bases in between. Germline V gives CDR1 MDHEN, CDR2 SYDVKM. In DNA, the CDR3 is TGTGCCAGCAGTTTACGGGCGGGCCATCAGCCCCAGCATTTT. Protein sequence: CASSLRAGHQPQHF.

This clone is a singleton in its sample. V usage is TRBV2 and J usage is TRBJ2-3, with 8 bases that match TRBD1. The germline gives CDR1 SNHLY, CDR2 FYNNEI. The junction had 8 bases not matched to a gene; V was cut back by 6 bases and J by 0 bases. The CDR3 has 16 amino acids. CDR3 in amino acids: CASRKRDRTSTDTQYF. The CDR3 coding sequence is TGTGCCAGCAGGAAAAGGGACAGGACGAGCACAGATACGCAGTATTTT.

The chain employs TRBV4-2 and TRBJ2-7, with unresolved D. Between the trimmed V and J ends, which lost 0 bases and 1 base, there was a span of 10 bases. This CDR3 is 15 amino acids long. Germline lookup yields CDR1 LGHNA and CDR2 YNFKEQ. CDR3 DNA: TGTGCCAGCAGCCAAGATCAGTCCAGGTCCTACGAGCAGTACTTC. Amino acid sequence: CASSQDQSRSYEQYF.

V usage is TRBV4-1 and J usage is TRBJ2-6, with D perhaps matching TRBD1 (6 bases). The V gene's germline CDR1 is MGHRA and CDR2 YSYEKL. Trimming pared 2 bases from V and 0 bases from J, leaving 8 bases between. The CDR3 totals 16 residues. CDR3 sequence reads: CASSQPTGSGANVLTF. The CDR3 DNA sequence: TGCGCCAGCAGCCAACCGACAGGCTCTGGGGCCAACGTCCTGACTTTC.

This clone has only one observation. The V gene is TRBV5-1, the J gene TRBJ2-1, with D possibly matching TRBD2 (7 bases). The CDR3 has 17 amino acids. Trimming stripped 3 bases from V and 2 bases from J, with 18 bases between. Germline CDR1 is SGHRS and CDR2 is YFSETQ. CDR3 sequence reads: CASSSPPGGRTYNEQFF. As DNA, the CDR3 is TGCGCCAGCAGCTCACCTCCGGGGGGCCGAACCTACAATGAGCAGTTCTTC.

The V gene is TRBV11-2, the J gene TRBJ1-2; D perhaps matches TRBD1 (6 bases). The germline V gene encodes CDR1 SGHAT and CDR2 FQNNGV. V dropped 1 base and J dropped 4 bases, with 13 bases sitting between them. The CDR3 is 15 residues long. The CDR3 DNA reads TGTGCCAGCAGCTTAGGCAGGGGACGTCCCTATGGCTACACCTTC. This encodes CASSLGRGRPYGYTF.

J is TRBJ2-5 and V is TRBV5-4, with D perhaps matching TRBD1 (6 bases). CDR1 SGHNT and CDR2 YYREEE come from the germline V gene (reference sequence). The CDR3 sequence is 15 residues long. The V end was cut by 4 bases, the J end by 5 bases, with 18 bases between. The CDR3 DNA is TGTGCCAGCAGCACCGGACAGAGCTATGGGGAGACCCAGTACTTC. Protein: CASSTGQSYGETQYF.

J is TRBJ1-4 and V is TRBV4-1; 7 positions agree with TRBD1. V lost 1 base and J lost 0; bases outside the gene matches: 5. The CDR3 has 17 residues. Germline loops: CDR1 MGHRA, CDR2 YSYEKL. The CDR3, as DNA: TGCGCCAGCAGCCAAGGACAGGGTGTTCCAACTAATGAAAAACTGTTTTTT. The encoded protein is CASSQGQGVPTNEKLFF.

The chain links TRBV5-4 to TRBJ1-3, with D unclear. Trimming stripped 4 bases from V and 2 bases from J, with 16 bases between. The CDR3 has 16 residues. The germline gives CDR1 SGHNT, CDR2 YYREEE (reference sequence). The CDR3 DNA reads as TGTGCCAGCAGCGAGGGCCCTTCCCGGCCTGGAAACACCATATATTTT. Amino acids: CASSEGPSRPGNTIYF.

V usage is TRBV27 and J usage is TRBJ2-1, with a possible D match to TRBD1 (6 bases). V was shortened by 4 bases and J by 0 bases, with 10 bases between the two germline ends. CDR3 length: 15 residues. From germline, CDR1 is MNHEY and CDR2 SMNVEV (reference sequence). CDR3 in DNA: TGTGCCAGCAGTTCACAGGGTTACTCCTACAATGAGCAGTTCTTC. Amino acid sequence: CASSSQGYSYNEQFF.

J is TRBJ2-7 and V is TRBV6-5; 8 nucleotides agree with TRBD1. The CDR3 runs 14 residues. CDR1 and CDR2 (germline): MNHEY, SVGAGI. The V gene end was trimmed by 10 bases and the J gene end by 3 bases; junction bases not matched to a gene: 11. In nucleotides, the CDR3 is TGTGCCACCTCTCGGGCAGGGGGCCTCTACGAGCAGTACTTC. Its protein is CATSRAGGLYEQYF.

The CDR3 loop reads CASSFDRPSYEQYF. CDR3 bases: TGCGCCAGCAGCTTCGACAGACCCTCCTACGAGCAGTACTTC. The rearrangement joins TRBV5-1 to TRBJ2-7; a possible D gene is TRBD1 (5 bases). There are 14 residues in the CDR3. Germline V gene lookup returns CDR1 SGHRS and CDR2 YFSETQ. The V and J ends lost 2 bases and 0 bases respectively, with 9 bases between them.

This rearrangement joins TRBV5-4 to TRBJ1-5, with D perhaps TRBD1 (5 bases). V was trimmed by 4 bases and J by 2 bases, leaving 13 bases between them. Germline assignment: CDR1 SGHNT and CDR2 YYREEE (reference sequence). The CDR3 sequence is 15 residues long. CDR3 coding DNA: TGTGCCAGCAGCGGGGCCCCGGGTGGCAATCAGCCCCAGCATTTT. Protein product: CASSGAPGGNQPQHF.

The DNA for the CDR3 is TGTGCCACCAGCAGAGGGGGGCGGGGGAGCTCCTACGAGCAGTACTTC. Its translation is CATSRGGRGSSYEQYF. The chain has TRBV15 and TRBJ2-7, with D tentatively TRBD2 (7 bases). There are 16 residues in the CDR3. Per the germline V gene, CDR1 is LNHNV and CDR2 is YYDKDF (reference sequence). V lost 1 base and J lost 0, with 13 bases in between.

This chain links TRBV6-6 with TRBJ1-5, with a possible D match to TRBD1 (5 bases). Germline V gene lookup returns CDR1 MNHNY and CDR2 SVGAGI (reference sequence). The CDR3 consists of 15 residues. Trimming shortened V by 2 bases and J by 5 bases, and 13 bases separated the two germline ends. The CDR3: CASSYRTGGDQPQHF. CDR3 DNA: TGTGCCAGCAGTTACCGAACCGGGGGAGATCAGCCCCAGCATTTT.

The J gene is TRBJ2-3, the V gene TRBV7-3; unclear D gene. This CDR3 has 13 residues. The V and J ends lost 2 bases and 2 bases respectively, with 5 bases between them. Germline V gene lookup returns CDR1 SGHTA and CDR2 FQGTGA. CDR3 residues: CASSLGATDTQYF. The DNA of the CDR3 is TGTGCCAGCAGCTTAGGAGCCACAGATACGCAGTATTTT.

The chain joins TRBV28 to TRBJ1-3, with TRBD1 matching 7 bases. Unmatched junction bases numbered 7, after V lost 8 bases and J lost 0 bases. The germline V gene has CDR1 MDHEN and CDR2 SYDVKM. The CDR3 is 15 residues long. CDR3: CASAPGDSSGNTIYF. The CDR3 DNA reads TGTGCCAGCGCCCCGGGGGACAGCTCTGGAAACACCATATATTTT.

The chain employs TRBV28 and TRBJ1-5; D is uncertain. The V end lost 3 bases, the J end lost 1 base, and 16 bases lay between the germline ends. CDR1 and CDR2 from the germline V gene are MDHEN and SYDVKM. CDR3 length equals 17 residues. CDR3 sequence (DNA): TGTGCCAGCAGTTTTAGACGCAGCAGGCGCAGCAATCAGCCCCAGCATTTT. Protein sequence: CASSFRRSRRSNQPQHF.

V usage is TRBV6-1 and J usage is TRBJ1-2; 9 bases match TRBD1. The CDR3 runs 17 residues. The V segment lost 3 bases and the J segment 4 bases; nucleotides outside the gene matches: 12. Germline CDR1 MNHNS, CDR2 SASEGT. The CDR3 is CASSEMGQGRSGYGYTF. The CDR3 region has the DNA TGTGCCAGCAGTGAGATGGGACAGGGAAGATCTGGCTATGGCTACACCTTC.

The chain has TRBV9 and TRBJ1-2; tentative D call: TRBD1 (5 bases). The ends were cut back, 3 bases at V and 0 bases at J, with 9 bases in the middle. CDR3 size: 14 residues. Germline CDR1 is SGDLS and CDR2 is YYNGEE. DNA of the CDR3: TGTGCCAGCAGCGACAAGACAGCTAACTATGGCTACACCTTC. It codes for CASSDKTANYGYTF. The full variable domain, completed using reference TRBV9 and TRBJ1-2, is DSGVTQTPKHLITATGQRVTLRCSPRSGDLSVYWYQQSLDQGLQFLIQYYNGEERAKGNILERFSAQQFPDLHSELNLSSLELGDSALYFCASSDKTANYGYTFGSGTRLTVV.

V and J are TRBV9 and TRBJ2-7; D is uncertain. Per germline, CDR1 SGDLS and CDR2 YYNGEE. The CDR3 has 12 amino acids. V was trimmed by 3 bases and J by 0 bases, leaving 4 bases between them. For the CDR3, the DNA is TGTGCCAGCAGCGGGAGCTCCTACGAGCAGTACTTC. Amino acids: CASSGSSYEQYF.

The V gene is TRBV10-1, the J gene TRBJ1-2, with a weak D call TRBD1 (6 bases). In germline, CDR1 is WNHNN, CDR2 SYGVQD (reference sequence). This CDR3 comprises 15 residues. Trimming removed 5 bases from V and 0 bases from J, with 13 bases in between. CDR3 residues: CASSPGTPSNYGYTF. CDR3 nucleotides: TGCGCCAGCAGTCCGGGGACACCCTCTAACTATGGCTACACCTTC.

The chain carries TRBV7-9 and TRBJ2-7; possible D gene TRBD1, 6 bases. The germline V and J ends were trimmed by 8 bases and 4 bases, with 15 bases remaining between them. The CDR3 has 13 residues. Germline-derived CDR1 and CDR2 are SEHNR and FQNEAQ (reference sequence). Here the CDR3 reads CASRKQGLYEQYF. CDR3 DNA sequence: TGTGCCAGCCGTAAGCAGGGGCTATACGAGCAGTACTTC. The whole variable domain, remainder taken from reference TRBV7-9 and TRBJ2-7, is DTGVSQNPRHKITKRGQNVTFRCDPISEHNRLYWYRQTLGQGPEFLTYFQNEAQLEKSRLLSDRFSAERPKGSFSTLEIQRTEQGDSAMYLCASRKQGLYEQYFGPGTRLTVT.

The chain is built from TRBV7-7 and TRBJ2-1, with TRBD2 as a possible D gene (6 bases). V was trimmed by 5 bases and J by 0 bases, leaving 14 bases between them. Germline V gene sequence: CDR1 SSHAT, CDR2 FNYEAQ (reference sequence). The CDR3 covers 16 residues. The CDR3 coding sequence is TGTGCCAGCAGCCCCCGCGCGGGGCTCTCCTACAATGAGCAGTTCTTC. It specifies CASSPRAGLSYNEQFF. The complete variable domain, with remaining parts taken from reference TRBV7-7 and TRBJ2-1, reads GAGVSQSPRYKVTKRGQDVTLRCDPISSHATLYWYQQALGQGPEFLTYFNYEAQPDKSGLPSDRFSAERPEGSISTLTIQRTEQRDSAMYRCASSPRAGLSYNEQFFGPGTRLTVL.

CDR3 in DNA: TGTGCCAGCAGCCCCGGGACTAGCGGGTCTCTCGCAGATACGCAGTATTTT. Amino acids: CASSPGTSGSLADTQYF. This rearrangement joins TRBV9 to TRBJ2-3; 12 bases map to TRBD2. The CDR3 extends over 17 amino acids. Germline lookup yields CDR1 SGDLS and CDR2 YYNGEE. V lost 4 bases to trimming and J lost 4 bases; unmatched junction nucleotides: 10.

The chain uses TRBV6-1 and TRBJ1-6, with D unresolved. The CDR3 extends over 13 amino acids. Trimming stripped 4 bases from V and 8 bases from J, with 9 bases between. Germline assignment: CDR1 MNHNS and CDR2 SASEGT. CDR3 in amino acids: CASSGNEDSPLHF. CDR3 nucleotides: TGTGCCAGCAGTGGGAACGAGGATTCACCCCTCCACTTT.

This chain joins TRBV28 and TRBJ1-2; D unresolved. There are 12 residues in the CDR3. V shed 7 bases and J shed 5 bases, with 11 bases lying between them. Per germline, CDR1 MDHEN and CDR2 SYDVKM. The CDR3 here is CASTAVSYGYTF. As DNA, the CDR3 is TGTGCCAGCACCGCGGTTAGTTATGGCTACACCTTC.

This chain joins TRBV21-1 and TRBJ2-2; the table names TRBD1, a call not compared with the DNA. TRBV21-1 is a pseudogene locus. This CDR3 has 17 residues. The CDR3 DNA is TGTGCCAGCAGAAGTACGGCGGCAGGGCCGGACACCGGGGAGCTGTTTTTT. It yields the protein CASRSTAAGPDTGELFF.

The chain joins TRBV15 to TRBJ1-2; 11 bases are a match to TRBD1. Germline CDR1 is LNHNV and CDR2 is YYDKDF (reference sequence). The CDR3 spans 14 residues. Unmatched junction bases numbered 7, after V lost 5 bases and J lost 8 bases. The CDR3 DNA is TGTGCCACCAGCGCCGGGACAGGGGGAGACGGCTACACCTTC. Its translation is CATSAGTGGDGYTF.